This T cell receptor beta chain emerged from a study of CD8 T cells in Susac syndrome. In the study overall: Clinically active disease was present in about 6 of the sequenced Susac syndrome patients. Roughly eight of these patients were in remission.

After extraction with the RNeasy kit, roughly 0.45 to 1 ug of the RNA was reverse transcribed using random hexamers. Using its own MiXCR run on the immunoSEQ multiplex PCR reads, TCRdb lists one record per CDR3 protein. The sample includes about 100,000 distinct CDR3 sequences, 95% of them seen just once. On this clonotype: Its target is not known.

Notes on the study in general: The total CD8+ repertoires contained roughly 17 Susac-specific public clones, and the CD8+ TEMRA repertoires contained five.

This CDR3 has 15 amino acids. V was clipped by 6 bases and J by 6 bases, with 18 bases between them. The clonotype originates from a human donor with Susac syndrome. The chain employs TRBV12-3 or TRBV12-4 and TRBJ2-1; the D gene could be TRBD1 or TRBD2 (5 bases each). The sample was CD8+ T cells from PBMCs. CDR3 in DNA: TGTGCCAGCAGCCCCCCGGGACCTTTGTCCAATGAGCAGTTCTTC. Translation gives CASSPPGPLSNEQFF.